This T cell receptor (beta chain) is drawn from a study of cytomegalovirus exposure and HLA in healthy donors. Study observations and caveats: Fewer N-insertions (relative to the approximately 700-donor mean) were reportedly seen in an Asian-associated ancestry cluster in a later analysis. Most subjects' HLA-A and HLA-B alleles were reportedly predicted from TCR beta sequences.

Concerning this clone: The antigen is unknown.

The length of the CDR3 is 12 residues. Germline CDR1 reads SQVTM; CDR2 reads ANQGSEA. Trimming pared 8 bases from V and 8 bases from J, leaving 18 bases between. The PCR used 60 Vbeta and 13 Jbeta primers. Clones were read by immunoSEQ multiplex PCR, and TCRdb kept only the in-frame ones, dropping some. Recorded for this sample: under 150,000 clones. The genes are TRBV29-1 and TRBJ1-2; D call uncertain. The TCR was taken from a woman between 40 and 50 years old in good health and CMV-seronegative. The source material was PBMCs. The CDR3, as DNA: TGCAGCTACTTCAAGGAGGCGGGAGGCTACACCTTC. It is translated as CSYFKEAGGYTF. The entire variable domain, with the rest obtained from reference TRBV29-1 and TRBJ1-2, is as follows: SAVISQKPSRDICQRGTSLTIQCQVDSQVTMMFWYRQQPGQSLTLIATANQGSEATYESGFVIDKFPISRPNLTFSTLTVSNMSPEDSSIYLCSYFKEAGGYTFGSGTRLTVV.